The sequence of this TCR beta chain was determined in a study of human T cells and chemical hapten exposure. The time point denotes: patch test 2, 6 weeks after DPC sensitization. The treatment is: therapeutic diphenylcyclopropenone sensitization with weekly scalp DPC. Whole blood, unfractionated, served as the material for total RNA extraction. TCRdb itself ran the RACE reads through MiXCR, one entry per CDR3 protein. The sample yields 35,000 to 55,000 distinct CDR3 sequences, approximately 9.6% seen once. CDR3 size: 13 residues. V gave up 11 bases and J gave up 2 bases, with 15 bases separating them. The germline gives CDR1 LNHDA, CDR2 SQIVND (reference sequence).

This chain joins TRBV19 and TRBJ1-1; TRBD1 is a possible D gene (6 bases). The TCR sequence derives from a woman aged 30 to 39 with alopecia areata. Some clones in this sample may be carry-over from other donors' samples. Sequenced material: whole blood, taken in connection with sensitization to the hapten diphenylcyclopropenone (DPC). The CDR3 bases are TGTGCCTCATCCCCACAGGGAAACACTGAAGCTTTCTTT. Amino acids: CASSPQGNTEAFF.